This is a list of T cell receptor beta chains from one sample in a study of T cell responses to AZD1222 COVID-19 vaccine. The data were produced by immunoSEQ multiplex PCR, yet TCRdb's version contains in-frame clones alone and is incomplete. The table lists 15,000 to 19,000 clones, about 88% of them singletons. Material: peripheral blood, obtained 28 days after the second AZD1222 dose. Receptor source: an adult who received the AZD1222 COVID-19 vaccine. CDR3s include the opening cysteine and the closing phenylalanine or tryptophan. A D gene is named only where the DNA matches it firmly. Clone size is stated in some rows and not others, as once, few, many or a class when expanded.

V gene	J gene	clone size	D gene	CDR3 DNA	CDR3 protein
TRBV5-1	TRBJ2-7	-	-	TGCGCCAGCAGCGCCTACGGGGCGGACGAGCAGTACTTC	CASSAYGADEQYF
TRBV9	TRBJ2-3	once	TRBD2	TGTGCCAGCAGCGTGACTAGCGGGAACACACCCTTCCATACGCAGTATTTT	CASSVTSGNTPFHTQYF
TRBV9	TRBJ2-1	-	TRBD2	TGTGCCAGCAGCGTAGCTCAGAGGCGGGGGGAGCAGTTCTTC	CASSVAQRRGEQFF
TRBV19	TRBJ1-3	-	TRBD1	TGTGCCAGTAGTCCGCAAGGACAGGGCTCTGGAAACACCATATATTTT	CASSPQGQGSGNTIYF
TRBV29-1	TRBJ2-5	-	-	TGCCGCGTTGAGGAGGGGGGGGAGACCCAGTACTTC	CRVEEGGETQYF
TRBV7-9	TRBJ2-5	-	-	TGTGCCAGCAGCTTAGGTACAGGCGGAGAGACCCAGTACTTC	CASSLGTGGETQYF
TRBV28	TRBJ1-1	-	-	TGTGCCAGCAGTAATCAGGGAGGGAGGTATGTGAACACTGAAGCTTTCTTT	CASSNQGGRYVNTEAFF
TRBV9	TRBJ1-2	-	-	TGTGCCAGCAGCGGGAGGGGTTGGACTAACTATGGCTACACCTTC	CASSGRGWTNYGYTF
TRBV9	TRBJ1-1	-	-	TGTGCCAGCAGCGTAGCAACAGGGCTGAACACTGAAGCTTTCTTT	CASSVATGLNTEAFF
TRBV27	TRBJ1-4	-	TRBD1	TGTGCCAGCAGTTTGCGGGACAGGGATGAAAAACTGTTTTTT	CASSLRDRDEKLFF
TRBV24-1	TRBJ2-3	-	TRBD1	TGTGCCACCAGTCCCCGGACAGGCGTAAGCACAGATACGCAGTATTTT	CATSPRTGVSTDTQYF
TRBV28	TRBJ1-5	-	-	TGTGCCAGCAGTCGGATACTCGCCAGCAATCAGCCCCAGCATTTT	CASSRILASNQPQHF
TRBV29-1	TRBJ1-3	-	-	TGCAGCGTCGACCCGACAGGCTCTGGAAACACCATATATTTT	CSVDPTGSGNTIYF
TRBV28	TRBJ1-2	-	TRBD1	TGTGCCAGCCACGGGACAGGGGATGGCTACACCTTC	CASHGTGDGYTF
TRBV11-1	TRBJ2-1	-	TRBD1	TGTGCCAGCAGCCCCCGGGACAGGGGCAATGAGCAGTTCTTC	CASSPRDRGNEQFF
TRBV19	TRBJ1-1	-	-	TGTGCCAGTAGTAAGTCGGGGGACACTGAAGCTTTCTTT	CASSKSGDTEAFF
TRBV28	TRBJ1-1	-	TRBD1	TGTGCCAGCAGTCGACAGGGGCGAGCTTTCTTT	CASSRQGRAFF
TRBV3-1/TRBV3-2	TRBJ2-5	-	-	TGTGCCAGCAGCCAAGGCCCAGGGGAAGAGACCCAGTACTTC	CASSQGPGEETQYF
TRBV21-1	TRBJ1-2	few	-	TGTGCCAGCAGCAAAGGGGCTCGCGGGGCGCGGGGCTACACCTTC	CASSKGARGARGYTF
TRBV30	TRBJ1-2	-	-	TGTGCCTGGAGCCTAGGGAAGTATGGCTACACCTTC	CAWSLGKYGYTF
TRBV11-1	TRBJ1-1	-	-	TGTGCCAGCAGCCCTGGGGGGGCCAGAACTGAAGCTTTCTTT	CASSPGGARTEAFF
TRBV18	TRBJ1-5	few	TRBD1	TGTGCCAGCTCATCCCGGACAGGGGAAAATCAGCCCCAGCATTTT	CASSSRTGENQPQHF
TRBV12-2	TRBJ2-1	-	-	TGTGCAAGTCCCAGAGGTAACACCTACAATGAGCAGTTCTTC	CASPRGNTYNEQFF
TRBV9	TRBJ2-7	-	TRBD1	TGTGCCAGCAGCGTAGAGGGACAGGGGGGTTACGAGCAGTACTTC	CASSVEGQGGYEQYF
TRBV5-1	TRBJ2-5	once	TRBD2	TGCGCCAGCAGCTTGGATGGCAGGCGGGAGGAGACCCAGTACTTC	CASSLDGRREETQYF
TRBV28	TRBJ1-2	-	-	TGTGCCAGCAGTTTACCCCCAACGGTTGGCTACACCTTC	CASSLPPTVGYTF
TRBV4-1	TRBJ2-2	-	-	TGCGCCAGCAGCCATGGCCTTAAGGCAGGGAACACCGGGGAGCTGTTTTTT	CASSHGLKAGNTGELFF
TRBV6-1	TRBJ1-2	-	TRBD1	TGTGCCAGCAGTGGGAGACCGGGACAGGGCAACTATGGCTACACCTTC	CASSGRPGQGNYGYTF
TRBV3-1/TRBV3-2	TRBJ1-5	-	-	TGTGCCAGCGGCCGGAAGGGATCCAATCAGCCCCAGCATTTT	CASGRKGSNQPQHF
TRBV5-6	TRBJ2-3	-	-	TGTGCCAGCTCTCCCCTATCCACAGATACGCAGTATTTT	CASSPLSTDTQYF
TRBV24-1	TRBJ1-3	-	-	TGTGCCACCAGCGGGTCCCAGAGGGGGGTGGGAGGAAACACCATATATTTT	CATSGSQRGVGGNTIYF
TRBV28	TRBJ2-7	-	TRBD1	TGTGCCAGCAGTTTGGGACAGCCCAGGCAGCAGTACTTC	CASSLGQPRQQYF
TRBV12-3/TRBV12-4	TRBJ1-5	-	-	TGTGCCAGCAGCGGGGTTTTCTATCAGCCCCAGCATTTT	CASSGVFYQPQHF
TRBV28	TRBJ1-3	-	-	TGTGCCAGCAGTACCCTGGTCAGGGTCTCTGGAAACACCATATATTTT	CASSTLVRVSGNTIYF
TRBV28	TRBJ1-1	-	-	TGTGCCAGCAGTTCCCGGTACACTGAAGCTTTCTTT	CASSSRYTEAFF
TRBV7-3	TRBJ2-5	few	TRBD1	TGTGCCAGCAGCTTACCGGGACAGGGAGCGGTAACCCAGTACTTC	CASSLPGQGAVTQYF
TRBV19	TRBJ2-1	-	TRBD2	TGTGCCAGTAGTAGAGGACTAGTAGGTGAGCAGTTCTTC	CASSRGLVGEQFF
TRBV6-5	TRBJ1-2	-	-	TGTGCCAGCTCTGTGGGGGCGTACACCTTC	CASSVGAYTF
TRBV7-9	TRBJ2-7	few	TRBD2	TGTGCCAGCGCGGGGGTGGATTCCTACGAGCAGTACTTC	CASAGVDSYEQYF
TRBV4-2	TRBJ2-7	-	-	TGTGCCAGCAGCCAAGGGTTCGGAGGGGGGGATTACGACGAGCAGTACTTC	CASSQGFGGGDYDEQYF
TRBV6-7	TRBJ2-4	-	-	TGTGCCAGAGACGGGCGTCCCTACTTC	CARDGRPYF
TRBV19	TRBJ2-1	-	-	TGTGCCAGTAGTATGGACAGCTACAATGAGCAGTTCTTC	CASSMDSYNEQFF
TRBV2	TRBJ1-2	once	-	TGTGCCAGCAGTCAGGGTTCTAACTATGGCTACACCTTC	CASSQGSNYGYTF
TRBV3-1/TRBV3-2	TRBJ2-4	-	-	TGTGCCAGCAGCCAAGAACCGGGACCCCTAGCCAAAAACATTCAGTACTTC	CASSQEPGPLAKNIQYF
TRBV6-6	TRBJ1-2	-	-	TGTGCCAGCACTTCCACCGGGGGGGCCTATGGCTACACCTTC	CASTSTGGAYGYTF
TRBV12-5	TRBJ2-5	-	-	TGTGCTAGTGGTTCCTCAGGCGAGACCCAGTACTTC	CASGSSGETQYF
TRBV6-1	TRBJ1-2	-	-	TGTGCCAGCAGTGAATTGTGGTATAACACCTCCAGTTTTAACTATGGCTACACCTTC	CASSELWYNTSSFNYGYTF
TRBV7-2	TRBJ2-7	-	-	TGTGCCAGCAGCTTCTGGTCAGGGGCCAACGAGCAGTACTTC	CASSFWSGANEQYF
TRBV19	TRBJ1-1	once	-	TGTGCCAGTATCATTTCGGGACGGTTTTCATCCGAACTGAACACTGAAGCTTTCTTT	CASIISGRFSSELNTEAFF
TRBV3-1/TRBV3-2	TRBJ2-7	-	-	TGTGCCAGCAGCCAAGAAGGGTACGAGCAGTACTTC	CASSQEGYEQYF
TRBV19	TRBJ2-7	-	-	TGTGCCAGTAGTACACAGTCCGGGACACCGCCGTACTTC	CASSTQSGTPPYF
TRBV24-1	TRBJ2-1	-	TRBD2	TGTGCCACCAGTGACCAACCGGGACTACTCTACAATGAGCAGTTCTTC	CATSDQPGLLYNEQFF
TRBV29-1	TRBJ2-1	few	-	TGCAGCGCCGGGACGGGGGCTATGAATGAGCAGTTCTTC	CSAGTGAMNEQFF
TRBV2	TRBJ2-2	once	-	TGTGCCAGCCTCTCAGACGGTATCACCGGGGAGCTGTTTTTT	CASLSDGITGELFF